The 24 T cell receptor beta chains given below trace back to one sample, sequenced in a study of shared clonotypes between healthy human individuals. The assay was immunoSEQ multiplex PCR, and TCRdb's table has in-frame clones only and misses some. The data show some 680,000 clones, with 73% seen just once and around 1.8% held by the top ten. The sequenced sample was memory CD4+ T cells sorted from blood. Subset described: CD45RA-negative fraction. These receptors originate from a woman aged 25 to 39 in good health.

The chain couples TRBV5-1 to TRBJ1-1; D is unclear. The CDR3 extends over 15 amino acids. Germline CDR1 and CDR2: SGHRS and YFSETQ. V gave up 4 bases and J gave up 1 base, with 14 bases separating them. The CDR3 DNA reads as TGCGCCAGCAGCCGTCGCGGGCAATCGAACACTGAAGCTTTCTTT. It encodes CASSRRGQSNTEAFF.

DNA for the CDR3: TGTGCCAGCAGATTGGGAGGTTGCGTGGGGTATACCTTTTTGATGGAAGCTTTCTTT. Translation: CASRLGGCVGYTFLMEAFF. The rearrangement uses TRBV21-1 and TRBJ1-1. TRBV21-1 is listed as a pseudogene. There are 19 residues in the CDR3.

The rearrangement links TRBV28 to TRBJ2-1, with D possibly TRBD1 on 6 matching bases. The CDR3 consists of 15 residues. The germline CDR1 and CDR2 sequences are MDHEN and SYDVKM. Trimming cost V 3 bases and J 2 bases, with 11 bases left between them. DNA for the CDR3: TGTGCCAGCAGTTTGCCAGGGGCTACCTACAATGAGCAGTTCTTC. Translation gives CASSLPGATYNEQFF. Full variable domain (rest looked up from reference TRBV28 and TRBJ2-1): DVKVTQSSRYLVKRTGEKVFLECVQDMDHENMFWYRQDPGLGLRLIYFSYDVKMKEKGDIPEGYSVSREKKERFSLILESASTNQTSMYLCASSLPGATYNEQFFGPGTRLTVL.

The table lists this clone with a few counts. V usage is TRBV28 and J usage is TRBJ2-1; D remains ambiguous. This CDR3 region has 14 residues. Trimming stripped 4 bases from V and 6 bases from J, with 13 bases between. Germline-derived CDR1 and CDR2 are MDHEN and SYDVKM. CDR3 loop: CASSYPLSGNEQFF. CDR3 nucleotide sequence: TGTGCCAGCAGTTACCCCCTTAGTGGCAATGAGCAGTTCTTC. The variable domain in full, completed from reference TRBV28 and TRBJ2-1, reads DVKVTQSSRYLVKRTGEKVFLECVQDMDHENMFWYRQDPGLGLRLIYFSYDVKMKEKGDIPEGYSVSREKKERFSLILESASTNQTSMYLCASSYPLSGNEQFFGPGTRLTVL.

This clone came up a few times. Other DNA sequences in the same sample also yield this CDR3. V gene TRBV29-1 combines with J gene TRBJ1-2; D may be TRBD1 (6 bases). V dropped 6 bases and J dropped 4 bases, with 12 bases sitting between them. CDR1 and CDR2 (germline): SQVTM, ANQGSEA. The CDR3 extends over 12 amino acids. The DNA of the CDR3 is TGCAGCGTCGAGGACAGACCCTATGGCTACACCTTC. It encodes CSVEDRPYGYTF.

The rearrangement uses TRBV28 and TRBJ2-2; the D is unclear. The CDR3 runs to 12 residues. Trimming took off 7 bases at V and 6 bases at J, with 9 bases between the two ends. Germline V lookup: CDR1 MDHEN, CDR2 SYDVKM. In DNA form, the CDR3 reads TGTGCCAGCAAGATAACACCCGGGGAGCTGTTTTTT. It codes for CASKITPGELFF.

The CDR3 here is CASSYVSASEQYF. The DNA of the CDR3 is TGTGCCAGTAGTTACGTTTCAGCATCCGAGCAGTACTTC. The gene calls are TRBV19 and TRBJ2-7; the D is unclear. CDR3 length: 13 residues. CDR1 LNHDA and CDR2 SQIVND come from the germline V gene (reference sequence). V was trimmed by 5 bases and J by 6 bases, leaving 14 bases between them.

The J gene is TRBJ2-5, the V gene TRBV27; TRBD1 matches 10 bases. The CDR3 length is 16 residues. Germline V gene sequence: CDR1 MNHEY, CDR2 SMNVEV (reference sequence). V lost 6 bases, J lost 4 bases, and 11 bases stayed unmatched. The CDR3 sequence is CASSPMTGGGRETQYF. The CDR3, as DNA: TGTGCCAGCAGCCCGATGACAGGGGGCGGACGAGAGACCCAGTACTTC.

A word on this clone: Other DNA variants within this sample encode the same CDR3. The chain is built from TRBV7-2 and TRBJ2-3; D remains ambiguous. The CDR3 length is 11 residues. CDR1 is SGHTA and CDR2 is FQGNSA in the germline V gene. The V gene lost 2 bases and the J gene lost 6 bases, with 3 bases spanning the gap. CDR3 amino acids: CASSLKDTQYF. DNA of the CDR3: TGTGCCAGCAGCTTAAAGGATACGCAGTATTTT.

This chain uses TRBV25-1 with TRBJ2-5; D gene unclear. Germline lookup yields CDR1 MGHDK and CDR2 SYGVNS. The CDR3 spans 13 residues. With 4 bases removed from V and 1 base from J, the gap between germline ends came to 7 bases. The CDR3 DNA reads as TGTGCCAGCAGTGCCCGAGGCCAAGAGACCCAGTACTTC. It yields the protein CASSARGQETQYF. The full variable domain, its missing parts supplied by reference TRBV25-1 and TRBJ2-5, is EADIYQTPRYLVIGTGKKITLECSQTMGHDKMYWYQQDPGMELHLIHYSYGVNSTEKGDLSSESTVSRIRTEHFPLTLESARPSHTSQYLCASSARGQETQYFGPGTRLLVL.

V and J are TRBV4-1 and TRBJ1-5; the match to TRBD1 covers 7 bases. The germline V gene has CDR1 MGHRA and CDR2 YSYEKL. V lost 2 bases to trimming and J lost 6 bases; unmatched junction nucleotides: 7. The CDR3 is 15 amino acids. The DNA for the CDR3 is TGCGCCAGCAGCCAAAAAACAGGGGTTTTTCAGCCCCAGCATTTT. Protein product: CASSQKTGVFQPQHF.

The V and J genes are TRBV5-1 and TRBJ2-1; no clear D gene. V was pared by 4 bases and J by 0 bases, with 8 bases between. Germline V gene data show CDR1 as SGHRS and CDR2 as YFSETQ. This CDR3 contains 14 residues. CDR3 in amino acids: CASSGDPSYNEQFF. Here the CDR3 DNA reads TGCGCCAGCAGCGGCGACCCCTCCTACAATGAGCAGTTCTTC. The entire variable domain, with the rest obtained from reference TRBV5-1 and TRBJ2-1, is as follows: KAGVTQTPRYLIKTRGQQVTLSCSPISGHRSVSWYQQTPGQGLQFLFEYFSETQRNKGNFPGRFSGRQFSNSRSEMNVSTLELGDSALYLCASSGDPSYNEQFFGPGTRLTVL.

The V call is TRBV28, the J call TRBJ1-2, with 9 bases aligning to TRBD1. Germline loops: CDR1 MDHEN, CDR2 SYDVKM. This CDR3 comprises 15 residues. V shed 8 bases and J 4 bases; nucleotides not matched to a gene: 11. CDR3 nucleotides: TGTGCCAGCGAAAACACAGGGGGCTGGGCCTATGGCTACACCTTC. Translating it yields CASENTGGWAYGYTF.

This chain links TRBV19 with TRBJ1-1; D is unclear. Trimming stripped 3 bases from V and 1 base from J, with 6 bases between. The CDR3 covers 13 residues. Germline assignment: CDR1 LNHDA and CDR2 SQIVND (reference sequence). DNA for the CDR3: TGTGCCAGTAGTATTCAAACGAACACTGAAGCTTTCTTT. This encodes CASSIQTNTEAFF.

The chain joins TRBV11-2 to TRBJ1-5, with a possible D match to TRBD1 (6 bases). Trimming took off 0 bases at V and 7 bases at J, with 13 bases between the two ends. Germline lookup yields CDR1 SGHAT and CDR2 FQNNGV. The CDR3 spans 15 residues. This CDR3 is CASSLDISGAQPQHF. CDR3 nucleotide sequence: TGTGCCAGCAGCTTAGATATTTCAGGGGCACAGCCCCAGCATTTT. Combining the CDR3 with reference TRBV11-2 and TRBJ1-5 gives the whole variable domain EAGVAQSPRYKIIEKRQSVAFWCNPISGHATLYWYQQILGQGPKLLIQFQNNGVVDDSQLPKDRFSAERLKGVDSTLKIQPAKLEDSAVYLCASSLDISGAQPQHFGDGTRLSIL.

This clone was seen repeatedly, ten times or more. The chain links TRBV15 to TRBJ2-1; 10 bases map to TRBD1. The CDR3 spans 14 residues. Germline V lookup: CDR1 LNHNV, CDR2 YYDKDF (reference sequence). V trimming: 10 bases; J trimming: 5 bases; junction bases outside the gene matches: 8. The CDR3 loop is CASGSGQGNNEQFF. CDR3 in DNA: TGTGCCAGCGGCTCGGGACAGGGGAACAATGAGCAGTTCTTC.

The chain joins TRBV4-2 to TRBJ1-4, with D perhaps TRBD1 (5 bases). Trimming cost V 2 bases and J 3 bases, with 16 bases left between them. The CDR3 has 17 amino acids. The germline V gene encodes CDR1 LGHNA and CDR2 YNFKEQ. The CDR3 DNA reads TGTGCCAGCAGCCAAAAGGGGACGGGGGAAGCTAATGAAAAACTGTTTTTT. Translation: CASSQKGTGEANEKLFF.

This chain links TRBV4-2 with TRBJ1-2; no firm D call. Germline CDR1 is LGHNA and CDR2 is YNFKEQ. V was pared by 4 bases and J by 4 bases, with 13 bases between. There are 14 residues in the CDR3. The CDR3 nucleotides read TGTGCCAGCAGCCCTCGAGTTGTGGGCTATGGCTACACCTTC. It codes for CASSPRVVGYGYTF.

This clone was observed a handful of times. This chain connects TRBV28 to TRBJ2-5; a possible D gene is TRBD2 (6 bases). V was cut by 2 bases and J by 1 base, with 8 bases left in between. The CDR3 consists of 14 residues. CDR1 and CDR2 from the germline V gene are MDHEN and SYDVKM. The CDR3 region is CASSLVGGQETQYF. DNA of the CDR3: TGTGCCAGCAGTTTAGTCGGGGGCCAAGAGACCCAGTACTTC.

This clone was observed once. The CDR3 sequence: CASSHFTSGRDRETQYF. CDR3 nucleotide sequence: TGTGCCAGCAGTCATTTTACTAGCGGGAGGGATCGGGAGACCCAGTACTTC. The V and J genes are TRBV28 and TRBJ2-5; 13 bases align to TRBD2. With V trimmed by 5 bases and J by 5 bases, 11 bases remained unmatched. This CDR3 comprises 17 residues. Germline CDR1 MDHEN, CDR2 SYDVKM.

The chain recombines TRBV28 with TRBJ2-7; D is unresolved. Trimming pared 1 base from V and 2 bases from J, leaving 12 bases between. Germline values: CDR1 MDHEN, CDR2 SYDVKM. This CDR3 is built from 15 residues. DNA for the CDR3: TGTGCCAGCAGTTTATTCGGCGGATTAGCCTACGAGCAGTACTTC. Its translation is CASSLFGGLAYEQYF.

The CDR3 sequence is CASTESGAYEQYF. CDR3 coding DNA: TGTGCCAGCACCGAGTCCGGGGCCTACGAGCAGTACTTC. The genes are TRBV11-1 and TRBJ2-7, with a possible D match to TRBD2 (5 bases). Looked up from germline, CDR1 is SGHAT and CDR2 is FQDESV (reference sequence). This CDR3 comprises 13 residues. Trimming shortened V by 7 bases and J by 2 bases, and 12 bases separated the two germline ends.

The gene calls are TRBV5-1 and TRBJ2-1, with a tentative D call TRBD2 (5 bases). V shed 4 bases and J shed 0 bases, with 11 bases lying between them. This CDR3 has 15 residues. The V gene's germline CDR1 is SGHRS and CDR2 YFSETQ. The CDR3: CASSEADGSYNEQFF. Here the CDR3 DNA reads TGCGCCAGCAGCGAAGCGGATGGCTCCTACAATGAGCAGTTCTTC.

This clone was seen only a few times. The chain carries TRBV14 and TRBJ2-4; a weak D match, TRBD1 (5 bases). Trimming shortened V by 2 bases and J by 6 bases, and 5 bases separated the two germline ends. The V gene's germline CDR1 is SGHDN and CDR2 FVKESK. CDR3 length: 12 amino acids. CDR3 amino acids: CASSQQGNIQYF. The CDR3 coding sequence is TGTGCCAGCAGCCAACAGGGAAACATTCAGTACTTC.